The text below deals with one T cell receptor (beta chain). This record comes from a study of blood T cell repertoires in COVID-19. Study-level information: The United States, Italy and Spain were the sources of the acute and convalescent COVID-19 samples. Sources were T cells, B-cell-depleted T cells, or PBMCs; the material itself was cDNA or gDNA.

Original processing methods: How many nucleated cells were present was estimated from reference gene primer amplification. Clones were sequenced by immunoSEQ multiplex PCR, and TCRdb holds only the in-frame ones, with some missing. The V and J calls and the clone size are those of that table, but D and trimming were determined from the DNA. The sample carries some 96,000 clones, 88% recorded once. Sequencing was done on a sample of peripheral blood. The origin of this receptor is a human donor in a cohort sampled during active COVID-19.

The DNA of the CDR3 is TGCGCCAGCAGCTTGGCTTCCGGGACAGGGACCTATGGCTACACCTTC. This sequence encodes CASSLASGTGTYGYTF. The chain uses TRBV5-1 and TRBJ1-2, with TRBD1 matching 9 bases. Germline V gene sequence: CDR1 SGHRS, CDR2 YFSETQ. The J segment lost 4 bases and the V segment lost 0 bases, leaving 7 bases of the junction unmatched. This CDR3 has 16 amino acids.